The text below deals with one T cell receptor beta chain. Antigen unknown. With 60 Vbeta and 13 Jbeta primers, the PCR was carried out. The repertoire was sequenced with immunoSEQ multiplex PCR; TCRdb's copy has only in-frame clones and lacks some. The sample lists roughly 280,000 clones; 72% were seen once. Germline CDR1 reads MDHEN; CDR2 reads SYDVKM. With 3 bases removed from V and 5 bases from J, the gap between germline ends came to 25 bases. This CDR3 spans 18 amino acids. The data originate from a study of cytomegalovirus exposure and HLA in healthy donors. Points from the study as a whole: Segments of the TCR beta V type were, in most cases, productive about 87% or about 30% of the time in an earlier analysis.

This chain joins TRBV28 and TRBJ2-5; the D gene is possibly TRBD2 (7 bases). Sequences were obtained from PBMCs. This TCR came from a female donor in good health and CMV-seronegative. The CDR3 is CASSLGLSGSIGGETQYF. The CDR3 coding sequence is TGTGCCAGCAGTTTGGGACTATCGGGCTCTATAGGGGGGGAGACCCAGTACTTC.